This T cell receptor beta chain was identified during a study of blood T cells in healthy people across ages. The authors ran a second PCR of roughly 6 to 12 cycles using a sample-barcoded 5' primer and a J-beta primer mix. Sequencing of every sample gave 2.5 million or more CDR3-containing paired-end reads. TCRdb reprocessed the 5' RACE reads via MiXCR and lists one record per CDR3 protein. The sample has 1.4 million or so distinct CDR3 sequences, under 55% seen once. CDR3 length equals 15 residues. The germline V gene encodes CDR1 DFQATT and CDR2 SNEGSKA (reference sequence). Sequencing input: blood. The chain joins TRBV20-1 to TRBJ2-1; TRBD2 matches 10 bases. Judging by the DNA end, TRBJ2-7 fits better; the J call may be wrong. This sequence originates from a woman between 18 and 30 years old in good health. The DNA for the CDR3 is TGCAGTGCTGGAGCGGGAGGGAGCTCCTACAATGGGCAGTACTTC. It encodes CSAGAGGSSYNGQYF.